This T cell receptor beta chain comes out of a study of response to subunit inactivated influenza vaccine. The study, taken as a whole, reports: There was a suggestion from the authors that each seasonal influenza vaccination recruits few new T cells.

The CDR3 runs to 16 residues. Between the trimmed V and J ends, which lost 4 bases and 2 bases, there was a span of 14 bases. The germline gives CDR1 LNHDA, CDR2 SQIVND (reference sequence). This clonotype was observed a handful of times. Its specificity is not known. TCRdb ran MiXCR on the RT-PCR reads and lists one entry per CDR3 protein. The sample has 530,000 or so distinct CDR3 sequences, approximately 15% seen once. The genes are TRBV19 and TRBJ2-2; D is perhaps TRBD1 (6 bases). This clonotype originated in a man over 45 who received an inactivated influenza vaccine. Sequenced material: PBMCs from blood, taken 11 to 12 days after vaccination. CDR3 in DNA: TGTGCCAGTAGTACCGCCAGGGGCTCAAACACCGGGGAGCTGTTTTTT. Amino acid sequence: CASSTARGSNTGELFF.